These T cell receptor beta chains were read from a single sample in a study of early T cells in non-severe SARS-CoV-2 infection. One entry per CDR3 protein, called by TCRdb with MiXCR from the 5' RACE reads. The sample consists of about 50,000 distinct CDR3 sequences, roughly 8.2% of them appearing once. The sample consisted of whole blood. The source is an adult who was a healthcare worker with PCR-confirmed SARS-CoV-2 infection or an uninfected control (not recorded which). CDR3s include the opening cysteine and the closing phenylalanine or tryptophan. A D gene is named only where the DNA matches it firmly. Clone size is shown for a subset of rows, as once, few, many or a class of expanded clone.

d_call j_call clone_size v_call cdr3_aa cdr3_nt
TRBD2 TRBJ2-7 few TRBV2 CASSGLATHEQYF TGTGCCAGCAGTGGACTAGCGACCCACGAGCAGTACTTC
- TRBJ2-3 - TRBV11-2 CASSLDGPHLLDTQYF TGTGCCAGCAGCTTAGACGGACCTCACCTCTTGGATACGCAGTATTTT
- TRBJ2-2 - TRBV7-8 CASSLVGIFSGELFF TGTGCCAGCAGCTTGGTGGGCATCTTTTCCGGGGAGCTGTTTTTT
TRBD2 TRBJ2-1 many TRBV6-6 CASSSSTSGYNEQFF TGTGCCAGCAGTTCCTCGACTAGCGGGTACAATGAGCAGTTCTTC
- TRBJ1-4 few TRBV2 CASSKAQLATNEKLFF TGTGCCAGCAGTAAAGCCCAACTCGCAACTAATGAAAAACTGTTTTTT
- TRBJ2-1 - TRBV7-6 CASSLGGAAPTMRQFF TGTGCCAGCAGCTTAGGAGGGGCGGCTCCTACAATGAGGCAGTTCTTC
TRBD2 TRBJ2-3 - TRBV7-6 CASSSRQAGAPSGDTQYF TGTGCCAGCAGCTCACGTCAAGCGGGGGCGCCTTCGGGAGATACGCAGTATTTT
TRBD2 TRBJ2-1 few TRBV7-9 CASRDGTSGNYNEQFF TGTGCCAGCAGGGACGGGACTAGCGGGAACTACAATGAGCAGTTCTTC
TRBD2 TRBJ2-7 many TRBV27 CASSLGLAGVNEQYF TGTGCCAGCAGTCTCGGACTAGCGGGAGTGAACGAGCAGTACTTC
TRBD2 TRBJ2-2 few TRBV10-1 CASSERGGYGELFF TGCGCCAGCAGTGAGCGGGGGGGCTACGGGGAGCTGTTTTTT
- TRBJ1-6 few TRBV7-2 CASSLREYNSPLHF TGTGCCAGCAGCTTAAGGGAGTATAATTCACCCCTCCACTTT
TRBD1 TRBJ1-2 many TRBV6-6 CASSYSFGTDYGYTF TGTGCCAGCAGTTACTCGTTTGGGACAGACTATGGCTACACCTTC
TRBD1 TRBJ2-7 - TRBV7-8 CASSSGTGTDEQYF TGTGCCAGCAGCTCCGGGACAGGGACGGACGAGCAGTACTTC
- TRBJ2-3 - TRBV4-1 CASSQDPRTDTQYF TGCGCCAGCAGCCAAGATCCCCGCACAGATACGCAGTATTTT
- TRBJ2-5 - TRBV5-1 CASSLDTQETQYF TGCGCCAGCAGCTTGGACACCCAAGAGACCCAGTACTTC
- TRBJ2-1 - TRBV4-2 CASSPSLATYNEQFF TGTGCCAGCAGCCCGTCCCTAGCGACGTACAATGAGCAGTTCTTC
- TRBJ2-7 many TRBV12-3/TRBV12-4 CASSFDYEQYF TGTGCCAGCAGTTTCGATTACGAGCAGTACTTC
TRBD1 TRBJ1-2 many TRBV14 CASSQGDRDRGRGNYGYTF TGTGCCAGCAGCCAAGGGGACCGGGACAGGGGGCGCGGTAACTATGGCTACACCTTC
- TRBJ2-1 - TRBV15 CATSPRLVANEQFF TGTGCCACCAGCCCTCGACTAGTAGCCAATGAGCAGTTCTTC
- TRBJ2-1 - TRBV11-3 CASSFSGGRDEQFF TGTGCCAGCAGCTTTTCAGGTGGCCGGGATGAGCAGTTCTTC
- TRBJ2-2 - TRBV5-6 CASSLALLGESGELFF TGTGCCAGCAGCTTGGCACTCTTGGGAGAATCCGGGGAGCTGTTTTTT
- TRBJ1-2 few TRBV2 CASSWTGYTF TGTGCCAGCAGTTGGACCGGCTACACCTTC
- TRBJ2-3 few TRBV10-1 CASSAASADTQYF TGCGCCAGCAGTGCAGCAAGCGCAGATACGCAGTATTTT
TRBD2 TRBJ2-7 few TRBV5-1 CASSLGEGLSEQYF TGCGCCAGCAGCTTGGGGGAGGGGTTGAGCGAGCAGTACTTC
TRBD1 TRBJ2-3 many TRBV12-3/TRBV12-4 CATTAGTGAADTQYF TGTGCCACCACCGCCGGGACAGGAGCCGCAGATACGCAGTATTTT
TRBD2 TRBJ2-1 many TRBV7-9 CASSSPRQQTSGRGNEQFF TGTGCCAGCAGCTCTCCACGCCAGCAGACTAGCGGGAGAGGAAATGAGCAGTTCTTC
- TRBJ2-1 - TRBV12-3/TRBV12-4 CASSPNYNEQFF TGTGCCAGCAGTCCAAACTACAATGAGCAGTTCTTC
TRBD2 TRBJ2-3 - TRBV20-1 CSARDLTSGRTTDTQYF TGCAGTGCTAGAGATCTGACTAGCGGGAGGACCACAGATACGCAGTATTTT
TRBD1 TRBJ1-5 many TRBV18 CASSPSRRGQGSFQPQHF TGTGCCAGCTCACCCTCCCGACGGGGACAGGGGAGTTTTCAGCCCCAGCATTTT
TRBD2 TRBJ2-3 - TRBV12-3/TRBV12-4 CASSPLGLASDTQYF TGTGCCAGCAGTCCGCTGGGACTAGCTTCAGATACGCAGTATTTT
- TRBJ1-5 - TRBV3-1 CASSQGQANQPQHF TGTGCCAGCAGCCAAGGGCAGGCTAATCAGCCCCAGCATTTT
TRBD2 TRBJ2-3 few TRBV30 CAWKLAGGPTDTQYF TGTGCCTGGAAACTAGCGGGGGGGCCAACAGATACGCAGTATTTT
- TRBJ2-2 few TRBV6-5 CASGRVDTGELFF TGTGCCAGCGGTAGGGTGGACACCGGGGAGCTGTTTTTT
- TRBJ1-1 - TRBV10-2 CASRAGRRDTEAFF TGCGCCAGTAGAGCGGGGAGACGGGACACTGAAGCTTTCTTT
- TRBJ2-6 few TRBV2 CASSQTPGPEVSGANVLTF TGTGCCAGCAGCCAAACACCGGGACCGGAGGTTTCTGGGGCCAACGTCCTGACTTTC
TRBD2 TRBJ2-1 few TRBV18 CASSQRTSGYNEQFF TGTGCCAGCTCACAACGGACTAGCGGGTACAATGAGCAGTTCTTC
- TRBJ2-3 many TRBV20-1 CSALGGRSGTDTQYF TGCAGTGCCCTCGGCGGAAGGTCGGGAACAGATACGCAGTATTTT
TRBD1 TRBJ2-1 - TRBV7-8 CASSSRQGSDEQFF TGTGCCAGCAGCTCTAGACAGGGTTCGGATGAGCAGTTCTTC
TRBD2 TRBJ2-1 - TRBV5-1 CASSFLAGGPEQFF TGCGCCAGCAGCTTTCTAGCGGGAGGGCCGGAGCAGTTCTTC
- TRBJ2-7 - TRBV28 CASSFGQPSYEQYF TGTGCCAGCAGTTTCGGGCAGCCTTCCTACGAGCAGTACTTC
- TRBJ2-3 many TRBV6-8 CASRGGATDTQYF TGTGCCAGCAGAGGGGGGGCCACAGATACGCAGTATTTT
- TRBJ2-7 few TRBV29-1 CSVGGTYEQYF TGCAGCGTTGGGGGAACCTACGAGCAGTACTTC
TRBD1 TRBJ1-1 - TRBV12-3/TRBV12-4 CASSTRQGENTEAFF TGTGCCAGCAGTACAAGACAGGGGGAGAACACTGAAGCTTTCTTT
- TRBJ1-6 few TRBV10-3 CAISADRNSPLHF TGTGCCATCAGTGCCGACAGGAATTCACCCCTCCACTTT
- TRBJ2-1 few TRBV6-6 CASSYSPGPREQFF TGTGCCAGCAGTTACTCCCCGGGGCCCCGGGAGCAGTTCTTC
- TRBJ1-1 - TRBV3-1 CASSQSGHTEAFF TGTGCCAGCAGCCAGTCAGGACACACTGAAGCTTTCTTT
- TRBJ2-3 many TRBV7-2 CASSLVYHPDTQYF TGTGCCAGCAGCTTAGTATATCACCCAGATACGCAGTATTTT
- TRBJ1-1 many TRBV7-9 CASSFKVETEAFF TGTGCCAGCAGCTTCAAGGTGGAGACTGAAGCTTTCTTT
- TRBJ1-6 few TRBV28 CASSGASPLHF TGTGCCAGCAGTGGGGCTTCACCCCTCCACTTT
- TRBJ1-1 - TRBV12-3/TRBV12-4 CASSPNTEAFF TGTGCCAGCAGCCCGAACACTGAAGCTTTCTTT
- TRBJ2-7 few TRBV9 CASSVGVSEQYF TGTGCCAGCAGCGTAGGGGTTAGCGAGCAGTACTTC
- TRBJ2-4 few TRBV28 CASRENGAKNIQYF TGTGCCAGCAGGGAAAATGGGGCCAAAAACATTCAGTACTTC
- TRBJ2-4 few TRBV19 CASSYSGQGTLLAKNIQYF TGTGCCAGTAGCTACTCGGGACAAGGCACCCTACTAGCCAAAAACATTCAGTACTTC
- TRBJ2-7 - TRBV28 CASRPPSSYEQYF TGTGCCAGCAGGCCTCCGTCCTCCTACGAGCAGTACTTC